This T cell receptor (beta chain) came from a study of cytomegalovirus exposure and HLA in healthy donors. About the research overall: About 83 million unique TCRs from HLA-typed donors made up an early data release. General study results and limits: Both high specificity and high sensitivity reportedly marked the classifier's diagnosis of cytomegalovirus status.

CDR1 is MGHRA and CDR2 is YSYEKL in the germline V gene. The trim removed 1 base at V and 5 bases at J, leaving 5 bases unmatched. This CDR3 contains 15 residues. PCR used 60 Vbeta primers and 13 Jbeta primers. Sequencing used immunoSEQ multiplex PCR; TCRdb keeps in-frame clones, though not all of them. The sample includes tens of thousands of clones, just under 75% seen only once; the top ten take 6.3%. As for this clone: Its antigen is unknown.

J is TRBJ1-2 and V is TRBV4-1, with 9 bases lining up with TRBD1. This TCR was sampled from a man younger than 40 in good health and CMV-seronegative. Sequencing used PBMCs. The CDR3 DNA is TGCGCCAGCAGCCAAGCACAGGGGGCTGGATATGGCTACACCTTC. This encodes CASSQAQGAGYGYTF.